This TCR beta chain is from a study of persistence of HIV-infected CD4 T cells. In its sample, this clone was seen once. Its matching antigen is unknown. One junction end does not reproduce the germline sequence, and a read error may be involved. Cells were stimulated nonspecifically with anti-CD3/anti-CD28 magnetic beads. Sorting selected CD4+ T cells upregulating both CD40 ligand and CD69. This was the immunoSEQ version 4 assay in survey mode. Measured with immunoSEQ multiplex PCR; TCRdb has only the in-frame clones, and not every one. The profile shows fewer than 50,000 clones, 91% of them singletons. This CDR3 is 16 amino acids long. Germline lookup yields CDR1 SNHLY and CDR2 FYNNEI.

V gene TRBV2 combines with J gene TRBJ1-5; 8 positions match TRBD1. This receptor was identified in an adult man with HIV who was CMV-seropositive. The material was CD4+ T cells sorted from PBMCs after approximately 19-hour stimulation, obtained from a patient who received antiretroviral therapy. Written as DNA, the CDR3 is TGTGCCAGCACTGAAAAACAGGGGGTTCTCAATCAGCCCCAGCATTTT. Translated, it gives CASTEKQGVLNQPQHF.